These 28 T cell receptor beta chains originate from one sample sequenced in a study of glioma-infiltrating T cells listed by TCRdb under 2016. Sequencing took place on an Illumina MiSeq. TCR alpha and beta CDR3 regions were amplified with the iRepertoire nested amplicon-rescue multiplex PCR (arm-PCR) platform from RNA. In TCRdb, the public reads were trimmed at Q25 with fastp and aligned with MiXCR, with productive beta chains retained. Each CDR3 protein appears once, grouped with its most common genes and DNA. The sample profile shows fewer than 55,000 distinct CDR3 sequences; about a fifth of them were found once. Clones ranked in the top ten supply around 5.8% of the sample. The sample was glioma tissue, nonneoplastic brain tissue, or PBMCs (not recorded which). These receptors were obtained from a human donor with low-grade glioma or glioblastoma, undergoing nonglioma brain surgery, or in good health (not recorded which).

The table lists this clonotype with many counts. CDR3 coding DNA: TGTGCCAGCAGTCCCCGGACAGGGCGGAACGAGCAGTACGTC. Its translation: CASSPRTGRNEQYV. The V and J genes are TRBV28 and TRBJ2-7, with TRBD1 matching 8 bases. The CDR3 is made up of 14 amino acids. Germline CDR1 and CDR2: MDHEN and SYDVKM. After removal of 5 bases from V and 5 bases from J, the junction contained 8 bases not matched to a gene.

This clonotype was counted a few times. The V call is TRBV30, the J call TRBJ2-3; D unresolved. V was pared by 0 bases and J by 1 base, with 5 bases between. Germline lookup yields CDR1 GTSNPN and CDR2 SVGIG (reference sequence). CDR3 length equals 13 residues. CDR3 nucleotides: TGTGCCTGGAGTGTGAAGGGCACAGATACGCAGTATTTT. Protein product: CAWSVKGTDTQYF.

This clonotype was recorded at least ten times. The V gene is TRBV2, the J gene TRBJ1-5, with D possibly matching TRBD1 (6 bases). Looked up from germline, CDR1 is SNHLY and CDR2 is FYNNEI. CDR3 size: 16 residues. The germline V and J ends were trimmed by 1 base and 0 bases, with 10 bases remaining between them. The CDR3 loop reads CASSEVLGHSNQPQHF. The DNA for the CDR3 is TGTGCCAGCAGTGAAGTTCTGGGACATAGCAATCAGCCCCAGCATTTT.

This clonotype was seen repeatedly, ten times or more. DNA for the CDR3: TGTGCCAGTAGTATAGGTTCAGGGGGCAAGACTGAAGCTTTCTTT. Translated, it gives CASSIGSGGKTEAFF. The V call is TRBV19, the J call TRBJ1-1; 8 bases are shared with TRBD1. The CDR3 has 15 residues. V gave up 1 base and J gave up 5 bases; unmatched junction bases: 6. The germline V gene has CDR1 LNHDA and CDR2 SQIVND (reference sequence).

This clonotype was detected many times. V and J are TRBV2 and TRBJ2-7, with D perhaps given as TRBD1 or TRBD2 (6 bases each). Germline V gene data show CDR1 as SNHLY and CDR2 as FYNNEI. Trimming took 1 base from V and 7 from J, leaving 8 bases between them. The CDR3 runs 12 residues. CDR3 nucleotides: TGTGCCAGCAGTGAAGGGAGGGGGGAGCAGTACGTC. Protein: CASSEGRGEQYV.

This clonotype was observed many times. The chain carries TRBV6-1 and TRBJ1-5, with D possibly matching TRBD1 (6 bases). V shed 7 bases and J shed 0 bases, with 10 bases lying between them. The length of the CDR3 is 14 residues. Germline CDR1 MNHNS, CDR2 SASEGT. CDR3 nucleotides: TGTGCCAGCAAGGACAGCCTTAGCAATCAGCCCCAGCATTTT. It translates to CASKDSLSNQPQHF.

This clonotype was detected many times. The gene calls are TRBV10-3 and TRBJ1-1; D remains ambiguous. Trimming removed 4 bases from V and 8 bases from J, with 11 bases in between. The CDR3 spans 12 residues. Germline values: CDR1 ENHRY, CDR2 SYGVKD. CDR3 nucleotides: TGTGCCATCAGTGGAACCACAGAGGAAGCTTTCTTT. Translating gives CAISGTTEEAFF.

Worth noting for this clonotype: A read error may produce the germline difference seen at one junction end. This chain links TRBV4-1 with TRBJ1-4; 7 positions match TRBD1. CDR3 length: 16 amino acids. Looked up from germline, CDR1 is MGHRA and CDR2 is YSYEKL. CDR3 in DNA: TGCGCCAGCAGCCAAGACGGGACAGAGTTAAATGAAGAACTGTTTTTT. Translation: CASSQDGTELNEELFF.

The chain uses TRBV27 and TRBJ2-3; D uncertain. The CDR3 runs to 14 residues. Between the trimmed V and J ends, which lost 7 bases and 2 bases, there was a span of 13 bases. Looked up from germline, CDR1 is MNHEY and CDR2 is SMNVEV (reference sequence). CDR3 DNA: TGTGCCAGCAACAATCGGATCCCCACAGATACGCAGTATTTT. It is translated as CASNNRIPTDTQYF.

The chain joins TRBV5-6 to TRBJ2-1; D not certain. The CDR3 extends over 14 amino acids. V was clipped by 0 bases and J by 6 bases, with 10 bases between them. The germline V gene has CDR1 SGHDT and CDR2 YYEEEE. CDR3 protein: CASSLEGYFNEQFF. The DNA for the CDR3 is TGTGCCAGCAGCTTGGAAGGCTACTTCAATGAGCAGTTCTTC.

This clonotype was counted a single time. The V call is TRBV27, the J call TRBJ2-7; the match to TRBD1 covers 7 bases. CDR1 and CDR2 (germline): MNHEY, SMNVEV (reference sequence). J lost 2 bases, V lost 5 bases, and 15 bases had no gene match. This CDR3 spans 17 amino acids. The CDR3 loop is CASSRLPGTEGTYEQYF. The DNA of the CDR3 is TGTGCCAGCAGTCGCCTCCCCGGGACAGAAGGGACCTACGAGCAGTACTTC.

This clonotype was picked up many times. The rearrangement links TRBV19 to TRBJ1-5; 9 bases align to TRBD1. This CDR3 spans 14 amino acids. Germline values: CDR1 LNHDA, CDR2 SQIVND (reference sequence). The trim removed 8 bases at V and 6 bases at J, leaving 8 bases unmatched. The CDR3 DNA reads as TGTGCCAGTGGCTTACAGGGGGCGAGTCAGCCCCAGCATTTT. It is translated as CASGLQGASQPQHF.

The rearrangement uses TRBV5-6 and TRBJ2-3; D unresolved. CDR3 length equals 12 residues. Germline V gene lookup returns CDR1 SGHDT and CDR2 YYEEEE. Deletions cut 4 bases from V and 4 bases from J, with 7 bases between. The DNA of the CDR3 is TGTGCCAGCAGCCTAACAGCAGATACGCAGTATTTT. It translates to CASSLTADTQYF.

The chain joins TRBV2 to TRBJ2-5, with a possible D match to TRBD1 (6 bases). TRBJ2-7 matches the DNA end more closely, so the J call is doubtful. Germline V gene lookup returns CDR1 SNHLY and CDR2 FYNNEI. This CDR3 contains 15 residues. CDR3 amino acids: CASSERGHSSYEQYF. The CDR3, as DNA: TGTGCCAGCAGTGAACGGGGACACAGCTCCTACGAGCAGTACTTC.

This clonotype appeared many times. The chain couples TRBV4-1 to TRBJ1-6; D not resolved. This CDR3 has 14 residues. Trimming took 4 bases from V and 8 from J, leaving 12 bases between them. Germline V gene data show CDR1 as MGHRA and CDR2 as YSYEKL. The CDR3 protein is CASSPGPYDSPLHF. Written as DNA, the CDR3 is TGCGCCAGCAGCCCCGGACCTTACGATTCACCCCTCCACTTT.

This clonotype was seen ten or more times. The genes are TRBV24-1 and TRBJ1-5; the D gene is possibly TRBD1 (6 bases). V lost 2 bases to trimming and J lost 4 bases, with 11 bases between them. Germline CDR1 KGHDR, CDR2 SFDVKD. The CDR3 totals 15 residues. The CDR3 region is CATSDSSGVNQPQHF. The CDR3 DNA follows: TGTGCCACCAGTGATTCCTCAGGGGTTAATCAGCCCCAGCATTTT.

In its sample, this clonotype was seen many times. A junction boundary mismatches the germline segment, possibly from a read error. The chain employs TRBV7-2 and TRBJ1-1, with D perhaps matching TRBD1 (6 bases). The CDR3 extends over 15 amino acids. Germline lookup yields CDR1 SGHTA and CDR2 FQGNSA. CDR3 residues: CASSPGGGVKTEAFF. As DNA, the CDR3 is TGTGCCAGCAGCCCCGGAGGGGGTGTGAAAACTGAAGCTTTCTTT.

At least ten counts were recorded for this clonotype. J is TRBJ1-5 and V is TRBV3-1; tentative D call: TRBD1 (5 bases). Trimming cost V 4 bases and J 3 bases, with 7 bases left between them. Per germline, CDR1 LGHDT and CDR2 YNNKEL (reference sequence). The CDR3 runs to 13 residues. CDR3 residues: CASSRQLNQPQHF. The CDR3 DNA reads TGTGCCAGCAGCCGACAGCTCAATCAGCCCCAGCATTTT.

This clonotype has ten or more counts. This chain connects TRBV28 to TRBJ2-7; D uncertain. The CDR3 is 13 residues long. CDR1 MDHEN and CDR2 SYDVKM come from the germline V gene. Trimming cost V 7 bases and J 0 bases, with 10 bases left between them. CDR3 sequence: CASISDASYEQYV. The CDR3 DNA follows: TGTGCCAGCATTAGTGACGCCTCCTACGAGCAGTACGTC.

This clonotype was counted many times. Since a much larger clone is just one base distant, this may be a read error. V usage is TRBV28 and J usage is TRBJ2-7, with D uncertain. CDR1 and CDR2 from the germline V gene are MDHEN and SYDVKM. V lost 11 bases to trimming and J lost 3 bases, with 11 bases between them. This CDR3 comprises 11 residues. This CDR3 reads CAATNYYEQYF. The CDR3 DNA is TGTGCCGCCACAAACTACTACGAGCAGTACTTC.

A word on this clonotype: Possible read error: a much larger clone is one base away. Here the CDR3 reads CASSPFVGTDMQYF. CDR3 DNA sequence: TGTGCCAGCAGCCCCTTCGTGGGCACAGATATGCAGTATTTT. The chain recombines TRBV5-4 with TRBJ2-3; D call uncertain. Germline values: CDR1 SGHNT, CDR2 YYREEE (reference sequence). The CDR3 consists of 14 residues.

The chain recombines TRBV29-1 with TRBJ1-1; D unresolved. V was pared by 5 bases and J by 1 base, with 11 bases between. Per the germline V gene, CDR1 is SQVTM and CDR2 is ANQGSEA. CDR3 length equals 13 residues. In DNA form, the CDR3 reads TGCAGCGTTCTCAGGCCAGAGAACACTGAAGCTTTCTTT. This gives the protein CSVLRPENTEAFF.

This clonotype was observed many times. The CDR3 spells CASSQGSPGWPQHF. In DNA, the CDR3 is TGTGCCAGCAGCCAGGGGAGTCCTGGTTGGCCCCAGCATTTT. The V and J genes are TRBV7-2 and TRBJ1-5, with D tentatively TRBD1 (6 bases). Trimming took off 5 bases at V and 9 bases at J, with 17 bases between the two ends. The CDR3 has 14 residues. Germline CDR1 SGHTA, CDR2 FQGNSA.

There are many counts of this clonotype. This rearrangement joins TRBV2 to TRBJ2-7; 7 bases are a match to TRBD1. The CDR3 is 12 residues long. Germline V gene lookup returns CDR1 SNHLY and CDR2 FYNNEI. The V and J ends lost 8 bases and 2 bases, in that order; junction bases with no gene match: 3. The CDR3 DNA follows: TGTGCCAGCCGGGACAGAACCTACGAGCAGTACTTC. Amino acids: CASRDRTYEQYF.

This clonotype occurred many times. The CDR3 spells CASNFEGSAVQPQHF. In DNA form, the CDR3 reads TGTGCCAGCAATTTTGAAGGTAGTGCGGTTCAGCCCCAGCATTTT. The chain uses TRBV2 and TRBJ1-5; D unresolved. V lost 7 bases, J lost 6 bases, and 19 bases lay in between. The CDR3 is 15 amino acids. The germline gives CDR1 SNHLY, CDR2 FYNNEI.

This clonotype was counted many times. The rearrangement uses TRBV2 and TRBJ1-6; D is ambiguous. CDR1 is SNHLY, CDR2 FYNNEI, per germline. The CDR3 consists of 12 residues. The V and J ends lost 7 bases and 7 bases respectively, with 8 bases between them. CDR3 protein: CASMAGNSPLHF. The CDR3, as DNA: TGTGCCAGCATGGCGGGGAATTCACCCCTCCACTTT.

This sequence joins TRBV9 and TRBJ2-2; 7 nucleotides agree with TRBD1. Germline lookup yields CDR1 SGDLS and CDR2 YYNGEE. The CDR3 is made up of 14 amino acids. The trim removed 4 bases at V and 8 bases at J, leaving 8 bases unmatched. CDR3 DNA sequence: TGTGCCAGCAGCCGCGCTTACAGGGGTGGGGAGCTGTTTTTT. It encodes CASSRAYRGGELFF.

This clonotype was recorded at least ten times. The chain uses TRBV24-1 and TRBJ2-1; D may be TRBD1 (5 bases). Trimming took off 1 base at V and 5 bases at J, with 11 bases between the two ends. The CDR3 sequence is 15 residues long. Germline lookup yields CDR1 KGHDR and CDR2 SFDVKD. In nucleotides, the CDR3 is TGTGCCACCAGTGATTTTGGGCTAGGGGACAATGAGCAGTTCTTC. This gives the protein CATSDFGLGDNEQFF.